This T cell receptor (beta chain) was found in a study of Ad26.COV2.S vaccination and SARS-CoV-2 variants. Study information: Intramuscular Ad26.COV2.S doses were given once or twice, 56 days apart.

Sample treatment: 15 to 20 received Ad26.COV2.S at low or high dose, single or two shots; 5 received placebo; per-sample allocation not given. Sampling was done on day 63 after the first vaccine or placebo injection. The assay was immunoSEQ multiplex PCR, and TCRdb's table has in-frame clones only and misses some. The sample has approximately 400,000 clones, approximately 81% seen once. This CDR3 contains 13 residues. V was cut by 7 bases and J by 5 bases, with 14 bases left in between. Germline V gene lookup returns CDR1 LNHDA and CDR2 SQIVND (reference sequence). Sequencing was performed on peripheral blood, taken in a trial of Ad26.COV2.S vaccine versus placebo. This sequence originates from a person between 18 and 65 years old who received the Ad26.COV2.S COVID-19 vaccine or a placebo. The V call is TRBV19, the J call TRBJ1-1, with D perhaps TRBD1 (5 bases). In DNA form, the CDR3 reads TGTGCCAGTAAGGCGGGGGGAAGAACTGAAGCTTTCTTT. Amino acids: CASKAGGRTEAFF.